This entry concerns a single T cell receptor beta chain. This record comes from a study of blood T cell repertoires in COVID-19. Whole-study context: Samples of COVID-19 (acute and convalescent) were obtained from the United States, Italy and Spain. PBMCs, B-cell-depleted T cells, or T cells provided the cDNA or gDNA that made up the material.

This table comes from immunoSEQ multiplex PCR, and its TCRdb copy is limited to in-frame clones, with some not included. Among about 300,000 clones, around 87% were seen once, and the ten largest hold around 1.4%. The CDR3 totals 16 residues. Germline V gene data show CDR1 as DFQATT and CDR2 as SNEGSKA (reference sequence). V trimming: 3 bases; J trimming: 0 bases; junction bases outside the gene matches: 11. The receptor comes from an older man with acute or convalescent COVID-19. The sequenced material came from peripheral blood. The chain links TRBV20-1 to TRBJ2-7; TRBD2 matches 7 bases. The CDR3 DNA follows: TGCAGTGCTAGTCCCGGGAGCGGGGCTTCCTCCTACGAGCAGTACTTC. It encodes CSASPGSGASSYEQYF.